The next 3 T cell receptor beta chains were all read from a single sample in a study of blood T cells in healthy people across ages. It was with a sample-barcoded 5' primer and a J-beta primer mix that a second PCR of roughly 6 to 12 cycles was run. Each CDR3 protein gets one entry after TCRdb re-called the 5' RACE reads with MiXCR. The sample contains around 1,800,000 distinct CDR3 sequences, 35% to 50% of which appear only once. The specimen was blood. These receptors all stem from a human donor in good health.

This clonotype was picked up a small number of times. The V gene is TRBV12-3 or TRBV12-4, the J gene TRBJ2-1; possible D gene TRBD2, 5 bases. Trimming pared 4 bases from V and 8 bases from J, leaving 12 bases between. The CDR3 is 13 amino acids. Written as DNA, the CDR3 is TGTGCCAGCAGTTCCGGACTCTTTTATGAGCAGTTCTTC. Amino acid sequence: CASSSGLFYEQFF.

This clonotype was observed a single time. The rearrangement joins TRBV9 to TRBJ2-2, with a possible D match to TRBD2 (5 bases). Germline V CDR1 and CDR2: SGDLS, YYNGEE. V shed 9 bases and J shed 7 bases, with 19 bases lying between them. The CDR3 runs 14 residues. Here the CDR3 DNA reads TGTGCCAATTCGCCAGGACTCCGGATCGGGGAGCTGTTTTTT. Amino acid sequence: CANSPGLRIGELFF.

The chain uses TRBV4-3 and TRBJ2-2, with a possible D match to TRBD2 (6 bases). Trimming cost V 1 base and J 3 bases, with 9 bases left between them. The CDR3 spans 15 residues. The germline V gene has CDR1 LGHNA and CDR2 YSLEER. CDR3 amino acids: CASSQGLDYTGELFF. DNA of the CDR3: TGCGCCAGCAGCCAAGGACTAGACTACACCGGGGAGCTGTTTTTT.